The clone carrying this TCR beta chain was recorded a few times. Germline V gene sequence: CDR1 SQVTM, CDR2 ANQGSEA. Trimming removed 2 bases from V and 0 bases from J; junction bases left unmatched: 8. CDR3 length: 16 amino acids. The authors ran a second PCR of about 6 to 11 cycles using a sample-barcoded 5' primer and a J-beta primer mix. From the 5' RACE reads, TCRdb called clonotypes with MiXCR, one entry per CDR3 protein. Found here are 750,000 to 850,000 distinct CDR3 sequences, approximately 25% of them singletons; the top ten hold approximately 3.7%. The data belong to a study of blood T cells in healthy people across ages. This sample also belongs to another study, concerning T cells of mothers and their children. That publication notes: In this cohort, donors were a few healthy Caucasian mothers plus their six children.

The clonotype comes from a boy younger than 18 in good health. Source material: blood. This chain connects TRBV29-1 to TRBJ2-3; TRBD2 aligns across 7 bases. DNA for the CDR3: TGCAGCGTTGAACCCCACCCAGCGGGGAGCACAGATACGCAGTATTTT. Translation gives CSVEPHPAGSTDTQYF.